This T cell receptor (beta chain) was found in a study of T cells in Graves' hyperthyroidism and ophthalmopathy. Broader study findings: Blood also contained most expanded thyroid clonotypes above 0.001.

Amplification of TCR beta CDR3 regions used RNA as the template. A set of HTBI primers served as the primers for a first-round RT-PCR of the TCR CDR3. TCRdb independently ran MiXCR on the multiplex PCR reads; one entry per CDR3 protein. The data show 500,000 to 600,000 distinct CDR3 sequences, approximately 44% seen once. Germline lookup yields CDR1 SEHNR and CDR2 FQNEAQ (reference sequence). The CDR3 has 14 amino acids. As for this clonotype: As yet, its antigen is unknown. A read error may produce the germline difference seen at one junction end.

Patients aged 18 to 65 had newly diagnosed hyperthyroidism that had lasted under 2 months. Diagnosis relied on clinical symptoms, serum thyroxine and TRAb, thyroid ultrasound and orbital computed tomography. Sequencing was carried out using peripheral blood or thyroid tissue (not recorded which). This receptor was taken from a young woman with Graves' hyperthyroidism. The genes are TRBV7-9 and TRBJ1-3; TRBD1 might be the D (5 bases). This CDR3 reads CASTPGTPGDTIYF. Here the CDR3 DNA reads TGTGCCAGCACCCCCGGGACGCCTGGAGACACCATATATTTT.